This T cell receptor (beta chain) was found in a study of Ad26.COV2.S vaccination and SARS-CoV-2 variants. Study-wide background: Ad26.COV2.S was injected intramuscularly once or twice, 56 days apart.

For this clone: The antigen remains unidentified.

Sequencing used immunoSEQ multiplex PCR; TCRdb keeps in-frame clones, though not all of them. In the table there are 350,000 to 500,000 clones, around 91% of which are singletons. The treatment was: 15 to 20 received Ad26.COV2.S at low or high dose, single or two shots; roughly five received placebo; per-sample allocation not given. Day 63 following the first vaccine or placebo injection was when the samples were taken. This CDR3 comprises 16 residues. Overall study results and limits: The breadth of spike-specific CD8+ and CD4+ T cell responses after vaccination was reportedly substantial. Placebo recipients and vaccine recipients were similar in non-spike TCR breadth.

This rearrangement joins TRBV1 to TRBJ2-7. TRBV1 is an annotated pseudogene. This sample comprised peripheral blood, obtained in a trial of Ad26.COV2.S vaccine versus placebo. This receptor was taken from a person between 18 and 65 years old who received the Ad26.COV2.S COVID-19 vaccine or a placebo. The CDR3 region has the DNA TGCACCAGCAGCCAAGAAGAGGGACGGACCCGCTACGAGCAGTACTTC. Protein sequence: CTSSQEEGRTRYEQYF.